These T cell receptor beta chains were read from a single sample in a study of blood T cell repertoires in COVID-19. Clones were sequenced by immunoSEQ multiplex PCR, and TCRdb holds only the in-frame ones, with some missing. Of tens of thousands of clones in the sample, around 83% were seen once. Specimen: peripheral blood. These receptors came from a woman of 80 years or more with active or convalescent COVID-19. CDR3s include the opening cysteine and the closing phenylalanine or tryptophan. The D gene is left open where the match is weak.

V gene	J gene	D gene	CDR3 DNA	CDR3 protein
TRBV18	TRBJ1-4	NA	TGTGCCAGCTCACCCCCGGGAGAGGAAAAACTGTTTTTT	CASSPPGEEKLFF
TRBV2	TRBJ2-7	NA	TGTGCCAGCAGTTATACAGGTCTCGAGCAGTACTTC	CASSYTGLEQYF
TRBV6-6	TRBJ2-3	NA	TGTGCCAGCAGTTACTATCCAGACACAGATACGCAGTATTTT	CASSYYPDTDTQYF
TRBV4-2	TRBJ1-2	NA	TGTGCCAGCAGCCGTTTAACCGAGTCCGATGGCTACACCTTC	CASSRLTESDGYTF
TRBV6-2/TRBV6-3	TRBJ2-5	NA	TGTGCCAGCAGTTCCCAGGGGGGATTGGAGACCCAGTACTTC	CASSSQGGLETQYF
TRBV5-1	TRBJ1-4	TRBD1	TGCGCCAGCAGCGGTGGGTCGACAGGGGCTAATGAAAAACTGTTTTTT	CASSGGSTGANEKLFF
TRBV10-2	TRBJ2-7	NA	TGCGCCAGCAGAGCGGGGACAAGCTCCTACGAGCAGTACTTC	CASRAGTSSYEQYF
TRBV6-5	TRBJ2-7	TRBD2	TGTGCCAGCAGGGTAGCGGGAGCGGTTTACGAGCAGTACTTC	CASRVAGAVYEQYF
TRBV10-3	TRBJ2-2	NA	TGTGCCATCAGTGAACGGGACACGAACACCGGGGAGCTGTTTTTT	CAISERDTNTGELFF
TRBV16	TRBJ1-2	NA	TGTGCCAGCAGCCAATCGGGCAGGGCCCAACCTAGGGATGGCTACACCTTC	CASSQSGRAQPRDGYTF